Listed below are T cell receptor beta chains from one sample, sequenced in a study of shared clonotypes between healthy human individuals. Sequencing used immunoSEQ multiplex PCR; TCRdb keeps in-frame clones, though not all of them. The table shows about 1 million clones, with more than 60% occurring only once. Sequenced material: memory CD4+ T cells sorted from blood. These receptors were obtained from a man younger than 35 in good health. Both conserved end residues are part of each CDR3. A D gene is named only where the DNA matches it firmly. Not all rows give a size; the values are once, few, many and, for expanded clones, a class.

j_call	d_call	clone_size	v_call	cdr3_nt	cdr3_aa
TRBJ1-1	TRBD1	.	TRBV4-2	TGTGCCAGCAGCCGACAGGGGATTTCGAACACTGAAGCTTTCTTT	CASSRQGISNTEAFF
TRBJ2-6	.	.	TRBV23-1	TGCGCCAGCAGTCATTCTAGGACAGACCACTCTGGGGCCAACGTCCTGACTTTC	CASSHSRTDHSGANVLTF
TRBJ1-1	.	once	TRBV7-2	TGTGCCAGCAGCTTCGGCGGACAAAGAGCTGAAGCTTTCTTT	CASSFGGQRAEAFF
TRBJ2-2	.	few	TRBV10-2	TGCGCCAGCAGTGACGGAAGATTCGGAGGGTCAGGAACCGGGGAGCTGTTTTTT	CASSDGRFGGSGTGELFF
TRBJ2-5	.	.	TRBV10-3	TGTGCCATCAGCCCCGACTACATCCAAGGGACCCAGTACTTC	CAISPDYIQGTQYF
TRBJ2-3	TRBD2	.	TRBV4-3	TGCGCCAGCAGCCACGGATTTGCGGGAGGGAGGGCAGATACGCAGTATTTT	CASSHGFAGGRADTQYF
TRBJ1-2	.	few	TRBV30	TGTGCCTGGAGTTTGAAGGGGATGGTTGGCTACACCTTC	CAWSLKGMVGYTF
TRBJ2-5	.	few	TRBV11-2	TGTGCCAGCAGCTTAGGGGACCAAGAGACCCAGTACTTC	CASSLGDQETQYF
TRBJ2-1	.	.	TRBV28	TGTGCCAGCAGTTCAAGCGATTATGAGCAGTTCTTC	CASSSSDYEQFF
TRBJ1-2	.	.	TRBV5-6	TGTGCCAGCAGCTTGGGGCCGGGCCAAGAGGGCTACACCTTC	CASSLGPGQEGYTF
TRBJ1-6	.	.	TRBV4-3	TGCGCCAGCAGCCAAGATCCGACGGGTTCCTATTCACCCCTCCACTTT	CASSQDPTGSYSPLHF
TRBJ1-3	.	.	TRBV10-1	TGCGCCAGCAGTAGGGGAGGTAGAAATGGAAACACCATATATTTT	CASSRGGRNGNTIYF
TRBJ2-3	TRBD2	few	TRBV5-1	TGCGCCAGCATGCGGGGGGAGCTAACAGATACGCAGTATTTT	CASMRGELTDTQYF
TRBJ2-5	.	.	TRBV5-8	TGTGCCAGCACCTACGGGGGCAGGTACCAAGAGACCCAGTACTTC	CASTYGGRYQETQYF
TRBJ1-2	.	.	TRBV27	TGTGCCAGCAGCCCTTGGTCTGGGGGAAACTATGGCTACACCTTC	CASSPWSGGNYGYTF
TRBJ2-7	TRBD1	.	TRBV7-9	TGTGCCAGCAGCCCAACGGGACAGGGGTCCCACGAGCAGTACTTC	CASSPTGQGSHEQYF
TRBJ2-1	.	.	TRBV9	TGTGCCAGCAGCGTAGATATTAGCGGAATGAGTAATGAGCAGTTCTTC	CASSVDISGMSNEQFF
TRBJ2-1	.	.	TRBV27	TGTGCCAGCAGTCTCCTACGGCTGAGGAACAATGAGCAGTTCTTC	CASSLLRLRNNEQFF
TRBJ2-1	TRBD1	.	TRBV10-1	TGCGCCAGCAGTGGTCAGGGGGCTGGAAATGAGCAGTTCTTC	CASSGQGAGNEQFF
TRBJ2-5	.	.	TRBV2	TGTGCCACCTTCCGGGGGCAAGAGACCCAGTACTTC	CATFRGQETQYF
TRBJ2-3	.	.	TRBV5-4	TGTGCCAGCAGCTTGGGTAGCGCATGGGATACGCAGTATTTT	CASSLGSAWDTQYF
TRBJ2-1	.	.	TRBV18	TGTGCCAGCTCACAACCTAATGAGCAGTTCTTC	CASSQPNEQFF
TRBJ1-1	TRBD1	.	TRBV9	TGTGCCAGCAGCGTAGGCTCAGGGGGGAACACTGAAGCTTTCTTT	CASSVGSGGNTEAFF
TRBJ1-5	.	.	TRBV7-2	TGTGCCAGCAGCTTGGGATGGACGCAGCCCCAGCATTTT	CASSLGWTQPQHF
TRBJ2-3	TRBD2	once	TRBV7-8	TGTGCCAGCAGCTCGGGACTAGCGGGGATACTAACTAGCACAGATACGCAGTATTTT	CASSSGLAGILTSTDTQYF
TRBJ1-6	.	.	TRBV7-2	TGTGCCAGCAGCTCCTCCCGGGACACCAATTCACCCCTCCACTTT	CASSSSRDTNSPLHF
TRBJ2-1	TRBD1	.	TRBV5-5	TGTGCCAGCAGCTTTCGACAGGGTAATGAGCAGTTCTTC	CASSFRQGNEQFF
TRBJ1-2	.	.	TRBV21-1	TGTGCCAGCAGCGACAGGGGTACGTATGGCTACACCTTC	CASSDRGTYGYTF
TRBJ1-1	.	.	TRBV7-9	TGTGCCAGCAGCCATTTGGCCACTGAAGCTTTCTTT	CASSHLATEAFF
TRBJ1-1	.	.	TRBV6-1	TGTGCCAGCAGTTCACAGCCCACTTTTGAAGCTTTCTTT	CASSSQPTFEAFF
TRBJ1-2	.	.	TRBV19	TGTGCCAGTAGTAGTAGGGTAATCTATGGCTACACCTTC	CASSSRVIYGYTF
TRBJ2-5	.	.	TRBV6-1	TGTGCCAGCAGTGATTGGGCTAGCCAAGAGACCCAGTACTTC	CASSDWASQETQYF
TRBJ2-7	.	.	TRBV6-6	TGTGCCAGCAGTGCCGGGAAATCCTACGAGCAGTACTTC	CASSAGKSYEQYF
TRBJ2-7	TRBD2	.	TRBV6-5	TGTGCCAGCAGTTACGGGGCTAGCGGAACCTACGAGCAGTACTTC	CASSYGASGTYEQYF
TRBJ2-3	.	.	TRBV5-8	TGTGCCAGCAGCGCTGGGGGCGGGAAAGCAGATACGCAGTATTTT	CASSAGGGKADTQYF
TRBJ2-5	.	few	TRBV21-1	TGTGCCAGCAGCAAAGTAATAAGACCCCAAGAGACCCAGTACTTC	CASSKVIRPQETQYF
TRBJ2-1	.	.	TRBV4-1	TGCGCCAGCAGCCAAGATCTCGCGCCGGGCAATGAGCAGTTCTTC	CASSQDLAPGNEQFF
TRBJ2-7	.	.	TRBV6-1	TGTGCCAGCAGTGAATTACTGGGGAGCACCTACGAGCAGTACTTC	CASSELLGSTYEQYF
TRBJ1-2	TRBD1	few	TRBV6-1	TGTGCCAGCACTAGGGACAGGGAAAATAATGGCTACACCTTC	CASTRDRENNGYTF
TRBJ2-7	TRBD2	.	TRBV7-9	TGTGCCAGCAGCTACGGACTAGCGGGCTCCTCCTACGAGCAGTACTTC	CASSYGLAGSSYEQYF
TRBJ2-2	TRBD2	.	TRBV7-2	TGTGCCAGCAGCCGCACTAGCGGATACGGGGAGCTGTTTTTT	CASSRTSGYGELFF
TRBJ1-5	.	.	TRBV2	TGTGCCAGCAGTGAAGCCACGTGGGGGAGCAATCAGCCCCAGCATTTT	CASSEATWGSNQPQHF
TRBJ2-1	TRBD2	.	TRBV10-2	TGCGCCAGCAGCCCAACAGGAAGCGGGAGGGCCCTGAATGAGCAGTTCTTC	CASSPTGSGRALNEQFF
TRBJ1-4	TRBD1	.	TRBV5-1	TGCGCCAGCCGCCCGACAGGGAAATCTAATGAAAAACTGTTTTTT	CASRPTGKSNEKLFF
TRBJ2-5	.	.	TRBV7-2	TGTGCCAGCAGCTTAGTCCAGCAAGAGACCCAGTACTTC	CASSLVQQETQYF
TRBJ2-1	TRBD2	once	TRBV27	TGTGCCAGCAGTTTACGGACTAGCGGAAATGAGCAGTTCTTC	CASSLRTSGNEQFF
TRBJ2-1	.	.	TRBV7-6	TGTGCCAGCAGCTCTCTACGGAGCAACGAGCAGTTCTTC	CASSSLRSNEQFF
TRBJ2-3	TRBD2	.	TRBV10-3	TGTGCCATCAGTGTGGCGGCGGGGGGGCTGGCAGATACGCAGTATTTT	CAISVAAGGLADTQYF
TRBJ1-4	.	.	TRBV4-1	TGCGCCAGCAGCCAAGTGGAGGCGACCGGGAAAGAGGAAAAACTGTTTTTT	CASSQVEATGKEEKLFF
TRBJ1-2	.	.	TRBV6-5	TGTGCCAGCAGTTACGTCCAGGGACCAGACTATGGCTACACCTTC	CASSYVQGPDYGYTF
TRBJ1-2	TRBD1	.	TRBV9	TGTGCCAGCAGCGTCCTTTCCGGGACAGGGGACGGCTACACCTTC	CASSVLSGTGDGYTF
TRBJ2-1	TRBD2	.	TRBV5-1	TGCGCCAGCAGCTTGGACCTAGCGGGGGACTACAATGAGCAGTTCTTC	CASSLDLAGDYNEQFF
TRBJ1-2	TRBD1	once	TRBV5-1	TGCGCCAGCAGCTCCGACAGGGTGAACGATGGCTACACCTTC	CASSSDRVNDGYTF
TRBJ2-5	TRBD2	few	TRBV7-9	TGTGCCAGCAGGCCCTTAATCAGCGGGACCAAGGAAGAGACCCAGTACTTC	CASRPLISGTKEETQYF